A single count supports the clone carrying this TCR beta chain. Antigen: not known. The data were taken from a study of shared clonotypes between healthy human individuals. Study-wide context: A few men and a couple of women, aged 18 to 49, were donors. General study findings and limits: Memory subsets generally showed smaller estimated richness than naive subsets did.

The CDR3 length is 21 residues. Assay: immunoSEQ multiplex PCR; the TCRdb copy retains only in-frame clones and omits some. Of about 1 million clones in the sample, under 80% were seen once. This receptor was identified in a man younger than 30 in good health. Sequencing input: memory CD4+ T cells sorted from blood. The subset here: CD45RA-negative fraction. The chain has TRBV1 and TRBJ1-6; whether TRBD1, the table's D call, matches the DNA was not checked. TRBV1 is a pseudogene. CDR3 region: CTSSQDVHTGGRLPSPPPLHF. CDR3 nucleotides: TGCACCAGCAGCCAAGATGTTCATACAGGGGGCCGACTCCCGTCACCTCCACCCCTCCACTTT.